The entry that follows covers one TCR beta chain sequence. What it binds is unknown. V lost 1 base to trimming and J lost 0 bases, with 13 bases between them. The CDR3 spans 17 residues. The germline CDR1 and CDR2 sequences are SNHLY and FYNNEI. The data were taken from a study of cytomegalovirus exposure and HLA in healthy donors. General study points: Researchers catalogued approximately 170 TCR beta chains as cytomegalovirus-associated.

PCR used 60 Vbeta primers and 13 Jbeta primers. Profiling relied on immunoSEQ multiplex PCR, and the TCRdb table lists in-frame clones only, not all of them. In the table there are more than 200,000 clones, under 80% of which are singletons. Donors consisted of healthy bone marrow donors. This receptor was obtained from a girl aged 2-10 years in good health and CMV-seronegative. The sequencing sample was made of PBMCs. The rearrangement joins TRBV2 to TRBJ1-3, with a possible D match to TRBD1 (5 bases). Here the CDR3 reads CASSEVGRDFSGNTIYF. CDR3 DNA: TGTGCCAGCAGTGAAGTGGGTCGGGACTTCTCTGGAAACACCATATATTTT.